These 23 T cell receptor beta chains were all obtained from the same sample, sequenced in a study of response to subunit inactivated influenza vaccine. Via MiXCR, TCRdb re-called the RT-PCR reads, giving one row per CDR3 protein. The repertoire holds hundreds of thousands of distinct CDR3 sequences, less than 20% seen once, with approximately 10% in the top ten. The specimen comprised PBMCs from blood, sampled 4 to 6 days after vaccination. These receptors were taken from a man in his fifties or sixties who received an inactivated influenza vaccine.

This clonotype was counted only a few times. This chain's CDR3 is CASSPRNNYEQYF. CDR3 nucleotide sequence: TGTGCCAGCAGCCCCCGGAACAACTACGAGCAGTACTTC. The chain combines TRBV5-5 with TRBJ2-7; D gene uncertain. Germline loops: CDR1 SGHKS, CDR2 YYEKEE (reference sequence). Trimming shortened V by 4 bases and J by 3 bases, and 11 bases separated the two germline ends. CDR3 size: 13 residues.

In its sample, this clonotype was seen a few times. This chain links TRBV3-1 with TRBJ2-3; 10 nucleotides line up with TRBD2. There are 16 residues in the CDR3. J lost 4 bases, V lost 3 bases, and 7 bases had no gene match. The germline V gene encodes CDR1 LGHDT and CDR2 YNNKEL (reference sequence). The CDR3 sequence: CASSQPTSGQADTQYF. CDR3 sequence (DNA): TGTGCCAGCAGCCAGCCGACTAGCGGGCAGGCAGATACGCAGTATTTT.

The V gene is TRBV28, the J gene TRBJ1-5; D is unresolved. With 7 bases removed from V and 9 bases from J, the gap between germline ends came to 16 bases. Germline assignment: CDR1 MDHEN and CDR2 SYDVKM. This CDR3 has 13 amino acids. In DNA form, the CDR3 reads TGTGCCAGCAAAAAGCCCAACCCCTCGCCCCAGCATTTT. Amino acid sequence: CASKKPNPSPQHF.

CDR3 DNA: TGTGCCAGCAGACCTGACGAGCGGGGGGATGTGACAGATACGCAGTATTTT. This sequence encodes CASRPDERGDVTDTQYF. The chain has TRBV27 and TRBJ2-3; 9 nucleotides match TRBD2. Trimming at V came to 6 bases and at J to 3 bases, leaving 13 bases not matched to a gene. Germline V gives CDR1 MNHEY, CDR2 SMNVEV (reference sequence). This CDR3 has 17 amino acids.

This clonotype was recorded many times. The V gene is TRBV7-9, the J gene TRBJ2-5; D is undetermined. The germline CDR1 and CDR2 sequences are SEHNR and FQNEAQ (reference sequence). V was cut by 1 base and J by 0 bases, with 9 bases left in between. The CDR3 loop spans 15 amino acids. As DNA, the CDR3 is TGTGCCAGCAGCTTAGTAGGGCAGGACCAAGAGACCCAGTACTTC. This encodes CASSLVGQDQETQYF.

The CDR3 loop reads CSAKRGGIDTQYF. The CDR3 nucleotides read TGCAGTGCGAAGCGGGGGGGCATAGATACGCAGTATTTT. The chain couples TRBV20-1 to TRBJ2-3; 10 bases agree with TRBD2. CDR1 and CDR2 from the germline V gene are DFQATT and SNEGSKA (reference sequence). Losses at the gene ends were 6 bases for V and 5 bases for J; bases not matched to a gene: 5. CDR3 length: 13 residues.

This clonotype was seen more than once but under ten times. The chain carries TRBV12-3 or TRBV12-4 and TRBJ2-7; D possibly matches TRBD1 or TRBD2 (5 bases each). Deletions cut 2 bases from V and 0 bases from J, with 8 bases between. This CDR3 region has 14 residues. The CDR3 nucleotides are TGTGCCAGCAGTTTACCCGGGGCCTCCTACGAGCAGTACTTC. Translated, it gives CASSLPGASYEQYF.

In its sample, this clonotype was seen a few times. The V and J genes are TRBV4-2 and TRBJ1-3; D is undetermined. The ends were cut back, 0 bases at V and 2 bases at J, with 5 bases in the middle. This CDR3 contains 14 residues. The germline gives CDR1 LGHNA, CDR2 YNFKEQ. The CDR3: CASSQDFPGNTIYF. CDR3 coding DNA: TGTGCCAGCAGCCAAGATTTCCCTGGAAACACCATATATTTT.

The chain employs TRBV18 and TRBJ1-1; a possible D gene is TRBD1 (5 bases). Trimming stripped 3 bases from V and 1 base from J, with 15 bases between. This CDR3 contains 16 residues. CDR1 KGHSH and CDR2 LQKENI come from the germline V gene. CDR3 residues: CASSPPQGRRNTEAFF. CDR3 sequence (DNA): TGTGCCAGCTCACCCCCCCAGGGAAGGCGGAACACTGAAGCTTTCTTT.

The chain uses TRBV11-2 and TRBJ2-1, with 8 nucleotides matching TRBD2. CDR1 is SGHAT, CDR2 FQNNGV, per germline. V was pared by 1 base and J by 6 bases, with 5 bases of the junction left unmatched. The CDR3 runs to 15 residues. CDR3 nucleotides: TGTGCCAGCAGCTTAGTAGCGGGATCGGGCAATGAGCAGTTCTTC. Protein product: CASSLVAGSGNEQFF.

This clonotype has just a few counts. The chain links TRBV6-1 to TRBJ2-6; 7 positions match TRBD1. This CDR3 spans 13 amino acids. Germline CDR1 MNHNS, CDR2 SASEGT. The J segment lost 13 bases and the V segment lost 6 bases, leaving 9 bases of the junction unmatched. CDR3 in amino acids: CASSPDRSGVLTF. The CDR3 DNA reads as TGTGCCAGCAGCCCGGACAGGTCAGGGGTCCTGACTTTC.

V is TRBV7-9 and J is TRBJ2-6; the match to TRBD1 covers 9 bases. CDR1 SEHNR and CDR2 FQNEAQ come from the germline V gene (reference sequence). Trimming took 5 bases from V and 0 from J; bases not matched to a gene: 11. The CDR3 is 19 amino acids. CDR3 nucleotides: TGTGCCAGCAGCGAGACCGCCGGGACAGGGACCTCTGGGGCCAACGTCCTGACTTTC. This sequence encodes CASSETAGTGTSGANVLTF.

This clonotype was picked up a small number of times. V and J are TRBV6-5 and TRBJ1-1; 7 bases align to TRBD1. The germline CDR1 and CDR2 sequences are MNHEY and SVGAGI. With V trimmed by 2 bases and J by 3 bases, 15 bases remained unmatched. This CDR3 spans 18 amino acids. The CDR3 DNA follows: TGTGCCAGCAGTTACGAAGTCAGAGGGGGCGCGGGGTACACTGAAGCTTTCTTT. Translated: CASSYEVRGGAGYTEAFF.

This clonotype has at least ten counts. CDR3 sequence (DNA): TGTGCCAGCAGTCGACTAGCGGGAGGGAACGAGCAGTACTTC. This encodes CASSRLAGGNEQYF. The chain carries TRBV12-3 or TRBV12-4 and TRBJ2-7, with 14 nucleotides matching TRBD2. The CDR3 has 14 residues. The V and J ends lost 5 bases and 5 bases, in that order; junction bases with no gene match: 2.

The V gene is TRBV20-1, the J gene TRBJ1-5, with a tentative D call TRBD1 (6 bases). Germline CDR1 DFQATT, CDR2 SNEGSKA (reference sequence). V was shortened by 5 bases and J by 5 bases, with 13 bases between the two germline ends. There are 13 residues in the CDR3. CDR3 in amino acids: CSAEGGRYQPQHF. The CDR3 DNA sequence: TGCAGTGCTGAGGGGGGGAGATATCAGCCCCAGCATTTT.

This clonotype has a count of ten or more. V and J are TRBV6-5 and TRBJ1-1, with D hard to call. The CDR3 extends over 12 amino acids. CDR1 is MNHEY, CDR2 SVGAGI, per germline. Between the trimmed V and J ends, which lost 6 bases and 5 bases, there was a span of 10 bases. The CDR3 sequence is CASRSDRTEAFF. The CDR3 DNA reads as TGTGCCAGCAGATCGGACCGGACTGAAGCTTTCTTT.

This clonotype was detected only once. This chain links TRBV20-1 with TRBJ2-6; D unresolved. The CDR3 length is 15 residues. Germline values: CDR1 DFQATT, CDR2 SNEGSKA (reference sequence). V was trimmed by 2 bases and J by 0 bases, leaving 8 bases between them. The chain's CDR3 is CSARRVDSGANVLTF. In DNA, the CDR3 is TGCAGTGCTAGACGAGTGGACTCTGGGGCCAACGTCCTGACTTTC.

This clonotype came up once. The CDR3 spells CATSDLRQGGTYNEQFF. The CDR3 DNA is TGTGCCACCAGTGATTTGCGTCAGGGAGGAACCTACAATGAGCAGTTCTTC. The gene calls are TRBV24-1 and TRBJ2-1; D might be TRBD2 (6 bases). The CDR3 totals 17 residues. The V end lost 0 bases, the J end lost 2 bases, and 13 bases lay between the germline ends. The V gene's germline CDR1 is KGHDR and CDR2 SFDVKD.

This clonotype was seen repeatedly, ten times or more. This sequence joins TRBV25-1 and TRBJ2-7, with TRBD2 as a possible D gene (6 bases). Trimming pared 1 base from V and 5 bases from J, leaving 9 bases between. CDR1 is MGHDK, CDR2 SYGVNS, per germline. The CDR3 has 13 amino acids. DNA of the CDR3: TGTGCCAGCAGTGAATTGGAGGGCCACGAGCAGTACTTC. Protein: CASSELEGHEQYF.

The chain recombines TRBV7-2 with TRBJ1-4, with D maybe TRBD1 (5 bases). The germline gives CDR1 SGHTA, CDR2 FQGNSA. The CDR3 covers 15 residues. The V gene lost 7 bases and the J gene lost 8 bases, with 20 bases spanning the gap. Here the CDR3 reads CASTLGWGFGEKLFF. DNA of the CDR3: TGTGCCAGCACCTTGGGGTGGGGGTTTGGAGAAAAACTGTTTTTT.

The chain has TRBV18 and TRBJ1-2; D perhaps matches TRBD1 (5 bases). Germline lookup yields CDR1 KGHSH and CDR2 LQKENI. V lost 6 bases and J lost 8, with 16 bases in between. This CDR3 contains 13 residues. The CDR3 DNA is TGTGCCAGCTCTCCTAGGGACGCTGTCGGCTACACCTTC. This codes for CASSPRDAVGYTF. Complete variable domain (other parts from reference TRBV18 and TRBJ1-2): NAGVMQNPRHLVRRRGQEARLRCSPMKGHSHVYWYRQLPEEGLKFMVYLQKENIIDESGMPKERFSAEFPKEGPSILRIQQVVRGDSAAYFCASSPRDAVGYTFGSGTRLTVV.

There are many counts of this clonotype. A read error may produce the germline difference seen at one junction end. The chain employs TRBV5-1 and TRBJ2-2, with D perhaps matching TRBD1 (5 bases). Germline assignment: CDR1 SGHRS and CDR2 YFSETQ. The CDR3 totals 13 residues. CDR3 sequence (DNA): TGTGCCAGCAGCTCGACAGTTACCGGGGAGCTGTTTTTT. Translation: CASSSTVTGELFF.

This clonotype has at least ten counts. A junction end diverges from the germline sequence, so it may reflect a read error. V and J are TRBV12-3 or TRBV12-4 and TRBJ2-5, with TRBD1 as a possible D gene (6 bases). CDR3 size: 14 residues. DNA of the CDR3: TGCGCCAGCAGCCTGACAGGAAGGCAAGAGACCCAGTACTTC. This encodes CASSLTGRQETQYF.